This record looks at one T cell receptor beta chain sequence and its context. What it binds is unknown. Libraries were prepared by immunoSEQ multiplex PCR; TCRdb keeps only in-frame clonotypes and omits some of them. The sample yields 30,000 to 35,000 clones, around 78% seen once. The data were taken from a study of T cell responses to AZD1222 COVID-19 vaccine. The CDR3 consists of 13 residues. Germline CDR1 is MNHEY and CDR2 is SVGAGI. V was pared by 4 bases and J by 1 base, with 7 bases between. Study-level findings and limits: Spike-wide vaccine-associated CD4 TCRs dominated at 160-218 and 743-854. Donors, mostly white British, included more females; clonal diversity was possibly underestimated. The number of AZD1222 recipients seropositive at baseline was only five or six.

The TCR originated in an adult who received the AZD1222 COVID-19 vaccine. The chain joins TRBV6-5 to TRBJ1-2; D is possibly TRBD1 (5 bases). Specimen: peripheral blood, collected 28 days after the second AZD1222 dose. CDR3 sequence reads: CASSSTVNYGYTF. As DNA, the CDR3 is TGTGCCAGCAGTTCGACAGTTAACTATGGCTACACCTTC.